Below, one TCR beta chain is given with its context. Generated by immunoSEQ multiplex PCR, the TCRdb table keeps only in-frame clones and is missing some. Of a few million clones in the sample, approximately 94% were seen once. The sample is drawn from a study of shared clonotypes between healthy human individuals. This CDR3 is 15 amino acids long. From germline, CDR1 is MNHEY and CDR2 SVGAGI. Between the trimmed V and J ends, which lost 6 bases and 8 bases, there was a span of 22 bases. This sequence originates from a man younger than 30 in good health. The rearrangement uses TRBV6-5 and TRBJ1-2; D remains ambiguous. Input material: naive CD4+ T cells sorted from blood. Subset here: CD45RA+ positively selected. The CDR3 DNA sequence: TGTGCCAGCAGCCGTCTCACCCTGACCGGCGGCGGCTACACCTTC. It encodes CASSRLTLTGGGYTF.